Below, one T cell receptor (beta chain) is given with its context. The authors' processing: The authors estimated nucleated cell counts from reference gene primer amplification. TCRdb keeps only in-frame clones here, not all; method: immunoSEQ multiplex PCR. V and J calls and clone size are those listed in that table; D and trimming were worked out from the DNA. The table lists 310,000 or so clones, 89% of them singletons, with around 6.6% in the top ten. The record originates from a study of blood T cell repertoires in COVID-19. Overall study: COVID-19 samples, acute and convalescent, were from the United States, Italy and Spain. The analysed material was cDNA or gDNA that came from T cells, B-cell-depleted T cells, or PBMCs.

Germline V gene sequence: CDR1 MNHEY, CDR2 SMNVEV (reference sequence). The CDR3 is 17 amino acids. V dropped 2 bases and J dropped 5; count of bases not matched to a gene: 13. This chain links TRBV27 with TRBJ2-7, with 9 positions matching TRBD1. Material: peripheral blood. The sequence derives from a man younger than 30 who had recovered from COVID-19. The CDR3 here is CASSLLAPGQGDHEQYF. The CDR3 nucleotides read TGTGCCAGCAGTTTACTGGCCCCGGGACAGGGTGATCACGAGCAGTACTTC.